What follows are 30 T cell receptor beta chains derived from one specimen sequenced in a study of blood T cell repertoires in COVID-19. The method was immunoSEQ multiplex PCR; TCRdb's version includes in-frame clones alone and lacks a portion of them. The table includes about 110,000 clones, 88% detected once. The sequenced sample consisted of peripheral blood. Receptors originate from a human donor in a cohort sampled during active COVID-19.

The genes are TRBV18 and TRBJ2-7, with a tentative D call TRBD1 (6 bases). With 6 bases removed from V and 0 bases from J, the gap between germline ends came to 12 bases. The CDR3 extends over 14 amino acids. The germline CDR1 and CDR2 sequences are KGHSH and LQKENI. In DNA form, the CDR3 reads TGTGCCAGCTCTCTGGACAGTTACTCCTACGAGCAGTACTTC. It yields the protein CASSLDSYSYEQYF.

The CDR3 nucleotides read TGCGCCAGCCTGGGGGGCACTGAAGCTTTCTTT. This encodes CASLGGTEAFF. The J gene is TRBJ1-1, the V gene TRBV10-2; the D gene is possibly TRBD1 (5 bases). Trimming removed 8 bases from V and 4 bases from J, with 8 bases in between. Looked up from germline, CDR1 is WSHSY and CDR2 is SAAADI. This CDR3 is built from 11 residues.

The chain's CDR3 is CASTINSLNNSPLHF. In DNA, the CDR3 is TGTGCCAGCACCATTAACAGCCTAAATAATTCACCCCTCCACTTT. The chain combines TRBV6-5 with TRBJ1-6; D is unresolved. Germline assignment: CDR1 MNHEY and CDR2 SVGAGI. Trimming left V 7 bases short and J 5 bases short, with 15 bases between. The CDR3 loop spans 15 amino acids.

V is TRBV11-2 and J is TRBJ2-5; 14 nucleotides match TRBD2. The CDR3 covers 16 residues. The trim removed 5 bases at V and 5 bases at J, leaving 7 bases unmatched. The germline CDR1 and CDR2 sequences are SGHAT and FQNNGV. In nucleotides, the CDR3 is TGTGCCAGCAGCCCGCGACTAGCGGGGGGGCCGGAGACCCAGTACTTC. Its translation: CASSPRLAGGPETQYF.

In its sample, this clone was seen once. The rearrangement joins TRBV9 to TRBJ2-3, with D unresolved. Germline assignment: CDR1 SGDLS and CDR2 YYNGEE. V dropped 2 bases and J dropped 2 bases, with 6 bases sitting between them. This CDR3 is 13 amino acids long. CDR3 bases: TGTGCCAGCAGCGTCTCTTACACAGATACGCAGTATTTT. Amino acids: CASSVSYTDTQYF.

This clone was seen just once. The chain uses TRBV19 and TRBJ2-1; D remains ambiguous. V was clipped by 1 base and J by 1 base, with 11 bases between them. The CDR3 is made up of 16 amino acids. Germline assignment: CDR1 LNHDA and CDR2 SQIVND (reference sequence). In DNA form, the CDR3 reads TGTGCCAGTAGTATAGCGGCAGGCCCATCCTACAATGAGCAGTTCTTC. Translation gives CASSIAAGPSYNEQFF.

This clone has only a few counts. The gene calls are TRBV27 and TRBJ2-7; 8 bases align to TRBD1. Looked up from germline, CDR1 is MNHEY and CDR2 is SMNVEV (reference sequence). The V gene end was trimmed by 2 bases and the J gene end by 5 bases; junction bases not matched to a gene: 5. The CDR3 is 14 amino acids. The CDR3 DNA reads as TGTGCCAGCAGTTTACAGGGGGCGCAGGACGAGCAGTACTTC. Amino acid sequence: CASSLQGAQDEQYF.

This chain connects TRBV2 to TRBJ1-4; a weak D match, TRBD1 (6 bases). V shed 7 bases and J shed 8 bases, with 17 bases lying between them. Germline V CDR1 and CDR2: SNHLY, FYNNEI. This CDR3 has 14 residues. CDR3 nucleotides: TGTGCCAGCAAGGGGGGGTCAGGGGACGAAAAACTGTTTTTT. Its protein is CASKGGSGDEKLFF.

The chain carries TRBV19 and TRBJ2-7, with a weak D call TRBD2 (5 bases). V lost 5 bases to trimming and J lost 3 bases, with 11 bases between them. The CDR3 consists of 13 residues. Germline CDR1 and CDR2: LNHDA and SQIVND (reference sequence). CDR3 bases: TGTGCCAGTAGTCAGTGGACTGGCTACGAGCAGTACTTC. Encoded protein: CASSQWTGYEQYF.

The rearrangement joins TRBV18 to TRBJ2-7; 7 positions agree with TRBD2. CDR3 size: 16 residues. Per the germline V gene, CDR1 is KGHSH and CDR2 is LQKENI. The V and J ends lost 1 base and 6 bases, in that order; junction bases with no gene match: 12. The CDR3 protein is CASSPLPRREGGEQYF. CDR3 nucleotide sequence: TGTGCCAGCTCACCACTCCCAAGGAGGGAGGGTGGCGAGCAGTACTTC.

In its sample, this clone was seen once. The chain links TRBV9 to TRBJ2-7, with D tentatively TRBD2 (6 bases). This CDR3 contains 14 residues. Trimming removed 1 base at V and 5 bases at J, with 13 bases between. The germline V gene has CDR1 SGDLS and CDR2 YYNGEE. The CDR3, as DNA: TGTGCCAGCAGCGTACATGTAGGAGGGGACGAGCAGTACTTC. The encoded protein is CASSVHVGGDEQYF.

This sequence joins TRBV4-2 and TRBJ2-2; D remains ambiguous. The CDR3 consists of 16 residues. Per germline, CDR1 LGHNA and CDR2 YNFKEQ. Trimming cost V 4 bases and J 6 bases, with 18 bases left between them. The CDR3 loop is CASSLPSGRAAGELFF. DNA for the CDR3: TGTGCCAGCAGCCTCCCGAGTGGGCGCGCAGCCGGGGAGCTGTTTTTT.

The rearrangement uses TRBV18 and TRBJ1-1; no definite D call. Germline CDR1 reads KGHSH; CDR2 reads LQKENI. The CDR3 totals 15 residues. Trimming pared 2 bases from V and 1 base from J, leaving 11 bases between. Here the CDR3 reads CASSPYGSKNTEAFF. CDR3 nucleotides: TGTGCCAGCTCACCATATGGGAGCAAGAACACTGAAGCTTTCTTT.

The chain combines TRBV6-2 or TRBV6-3 with TRBJ1-2, with D possibly matching TRBD1 (6 bases). Germline V CDR1 and CDR2: MNHEY, SVGEGT. The CDR3 spans 16 residues. The V and J ends lost 4 bases and 4 bases respectively, with 19 bases between them. This CDR3 is CASSLGHYPHFYGYTF. CDR3 in DNA: TGTGCCAGCAGTTTGGGACACTACCCACACTTCTATGGCTACACCTTC.

The CDR3 here is CASSSGSGSGGRTDTQYF. The CDR3 coding sequence is TGTGCCAGCAGCTCGGGTTCGGGTAGCGGGGGCCGCACAGATACGCAGTATTTT. This chain joins TRBV11-3 and TRBJ2-3, with TRBD2 identical over 9 bases. Trimming at V came to 4 bases and at J to 1 base, leaving 12 bases not matched to a gene. The CDR3 is 18 amino acids. CDR1 SGHNT and CDR2 YENEEA come from the germline V gene.

The chain recombines TRBV18 with TRBJ2-7; no clear D. Germline loops: CDR1 KGHSH, CDR2 LQKENI. Trimming took 0 bases from V and 1 from J, leaving 7 bases between them. The CDR3 runs 14 residues. The CDR3 spells CASSPPGRSYEQYF. CDR3 bases: TGTGCCAGCTCACCACCTGGGCGATCCTACGAGCAGTACTTC.

V is TRBV28 and J is TRBJ2-7; 8 nucleotides align to TRBD1. In germline, CDR1 is MDHEN, CDR2 SYDVKM. This CDR3 is built from 16 residues. V trimming: 7 bases; J trimming: 5 bases; junction bases outside the gene matches: 16. The CDR3 reads CASTDGGRGRVNEQYF. The CDR3 region has the DNA TGTGCCAGCACCGACGGCGGCAGGGGGCGTGTAAACGAGCAGTACTTC.

V gene TRBV19 combines with J gene TRBJ2-7; 9 bases match TRBD2. Trimming took 4 bases from V and 3 from J; bases not matched to a gene: 4. Germline V gives CDR1 LNHDA, CDR2 SQIVND (reference sequence). CDR3 length: 14 residues. The CDR3 DNA reads TGTGCCAGTAGTACCGGACTAGCGCACTACGAGCAGTACTTC. Translation: CASSTGLAHYEQYF.

To note about this clone: The junction departs from the called germline gene at one end, perhaps through a read error. V and J are TRBV7-7 and TRBJ2-3, with a possible D match to TRBD2 (6 bases). Germline CDR1 is SSHAT and CDR2 is FNYEAQ (reference sequence). The CDR3 totals 14 residues. CDR3 region: CASSLGTSVDTQYF. The CDR3, as DNA: TGTGCTAGCAGCTTGGGGACTTCTGTGGATACGCAGTATTTT.

The chain combines TRBV29-1 with TRBJ1-2, with 12 bases that match TRBD1. There are 14 residues in the CDR3. CDR1 and CDR2 from the germline V gene are SQVTM and ANQGSEA. Trimming cost V 3 bases and J 8 bases; bases outside gene matches: 7. CDR3 sequence: CSVDRLGQGAGYTF. The CDR3, as DNA: TGCAGCGTTGATCGGCTGGGACAGGGGGCGGGCTACACCTTC.

This clone showed up just once. The chain recombines TRBV5-1 with TRBJ2-3; D gene unclear. CDR3 length: 13 residues. V was clipped by 4 bases and J by 1 base, with 7 bases between them. From germline, CDR1 is SGHRS and CDR2 YFSETQ. The CDR3 nucleotides read TGCGCCAGCAGCCTGGCAGGCACAGATACGCAGTATTTT. Protein: CASSLAGTDTQYF.

This chain links TRBV19 with TRBJ2-1; TRBD2 agrees at 10 bases. V lost 5 bases, J lost 6 bases, and 7 bases stayed unmatched. CDR1 is LNHDA and CDR2 is SQIVND in the germline V gene (reference sequence). The CDR3 covers 15 residues. CDR3 coding DNA: TGTGCCAGTAGTTACCTAGCGGGAGCAGCCAATGAGCAGTTCTTC. It encodes CASSYLAGAANEQFF.

The chain combines TRBV28 with TRBJ1-1, with D tentatively TRBD1 (6 bases). V lost 8 bases and J lost 1, with 17 bases in between. This CDR3 has 15 amino acids. CDR1 is MDHEN, CDR2 SYDVKM, per germline. The CDR3: CASGKQGWANTEAFF. DNA of the CDR3: TGTGCCAGCGGAAAACAGGGTTGGGCGAACACTGAAGCTTTCTTT.

The chain joins TRBV18 to TRBJ2-3, with 7 bases lining up with TRBD2. The V gene's germline CDR1 is KGHSH and CDR2 LQKENI. V trimming: 2 bases; J trimming: 1 base; junction bases outside the gene matches: 3. The CDR3 sequence is 15 residues long. For the CDR3, the DNA is TGTGCCAGCTCACCAGGACTAGTTGGCACAGATACGCAGTATTTT. Protein: CASSPGLVGTDTQYF.

The V gene is TRBV14, the J gene TRBJ1-1; D is unresolved. This CDR3 has 15 amino acids. Germline V gene lookup returns CDR1 SGHDN and CDR2 FVKESK. With 0 bases removed from V and 5 bases from J, the gap between germline ends came to 13 bases. The CDR3 region is CASSQDSGFGTEAFF. DNA for the CDR3: TGTGCCAGCAGCCAAGATTCAGGTTTTGGAACTGAAGCTTTCTTT.

The rearrangement links TRBV29-1 to TRBJ2-7, with D maybe TRBD1 (5 bases). There are 14 residues in the CDR3. V gave up 4 bases and J gave up 3 bases, with 16 bases separating them. Germline V CDR1 and CDR2: SQVTM, ANQGSEA. The CDR3 spells CSVAAGNVVYEQYF. DNA for the CDR3: TGCAGCGTTGCGGCAGGGAACGTAGTCTACGAGCAGTACTTC.

The count of this clone is one. The V gene is TRBV5-4, the J gene TRBJ2-4; a weak D match, TRBD2 (6 bases). This CDR3 is built from 16 residues. V dropped 4 bases and J dropped 10 bases, with 24 bases sitting between them. CDR1 is SGHNT and CDR2 is YYREEE in the germline V gene (reference sequence). This CDR3 is CASSHRSPIAGGIQYF. DNA of the CDR3: TGTGCCAGCAGCCACCGCAGCCCAATCGCCGGGGGTATTCAGTACTTC.

This rearrangement joins TRBV6-5 to TRBJ1-5; 9 nucleotides align to TRBD1. Germline trimming cut 7 bases from V and 0 bases from J; bases unmatched to any gene: 4. The CDR3 runs to 15 residues. Germline V gives CDR1 MNHEY, CDR2 SVGAGI. The CDR3 spells CASMATGGSNQPQHF. CDR3 nucleotides: TGTGCCAGCATGGCGACAGGGGGTAGCAATCAGCCCCAGCATTTT.

The chain couples TRBV5-6 to TRBJ1-2; no firm D call. The CDR3 runs to 13 residues. The germline V gene encodes CDR1 SGHDT and CDR2 YYEEEE. Trimming stripped 2 bases from V and 2 bases from J, with 7 bases between. In DNA form, the CDR3 reads TGTGCCAGCAGCTTCCCCGTGAACTATGGCTACACCTTC. Translation: CASSFPVNYGYTF.

DNA of the CDR3: TGTGCCAGCAGCCGTGGGACAGGGGGCGCCGGAGAGACCCAGTACTTC. It codes for CASSRGTGGAGETQYF. The chain recombines TRBV5-8 with TRBJ2-5; TRBD1 matches 12 bases. Germline V lookup: CDR1 SGHTS, CDR2 YDEGEE. The CDR3 has 16 residues. The trim removed 4 bases at V and 4 bases at J, leaving 8 bases unmatched.